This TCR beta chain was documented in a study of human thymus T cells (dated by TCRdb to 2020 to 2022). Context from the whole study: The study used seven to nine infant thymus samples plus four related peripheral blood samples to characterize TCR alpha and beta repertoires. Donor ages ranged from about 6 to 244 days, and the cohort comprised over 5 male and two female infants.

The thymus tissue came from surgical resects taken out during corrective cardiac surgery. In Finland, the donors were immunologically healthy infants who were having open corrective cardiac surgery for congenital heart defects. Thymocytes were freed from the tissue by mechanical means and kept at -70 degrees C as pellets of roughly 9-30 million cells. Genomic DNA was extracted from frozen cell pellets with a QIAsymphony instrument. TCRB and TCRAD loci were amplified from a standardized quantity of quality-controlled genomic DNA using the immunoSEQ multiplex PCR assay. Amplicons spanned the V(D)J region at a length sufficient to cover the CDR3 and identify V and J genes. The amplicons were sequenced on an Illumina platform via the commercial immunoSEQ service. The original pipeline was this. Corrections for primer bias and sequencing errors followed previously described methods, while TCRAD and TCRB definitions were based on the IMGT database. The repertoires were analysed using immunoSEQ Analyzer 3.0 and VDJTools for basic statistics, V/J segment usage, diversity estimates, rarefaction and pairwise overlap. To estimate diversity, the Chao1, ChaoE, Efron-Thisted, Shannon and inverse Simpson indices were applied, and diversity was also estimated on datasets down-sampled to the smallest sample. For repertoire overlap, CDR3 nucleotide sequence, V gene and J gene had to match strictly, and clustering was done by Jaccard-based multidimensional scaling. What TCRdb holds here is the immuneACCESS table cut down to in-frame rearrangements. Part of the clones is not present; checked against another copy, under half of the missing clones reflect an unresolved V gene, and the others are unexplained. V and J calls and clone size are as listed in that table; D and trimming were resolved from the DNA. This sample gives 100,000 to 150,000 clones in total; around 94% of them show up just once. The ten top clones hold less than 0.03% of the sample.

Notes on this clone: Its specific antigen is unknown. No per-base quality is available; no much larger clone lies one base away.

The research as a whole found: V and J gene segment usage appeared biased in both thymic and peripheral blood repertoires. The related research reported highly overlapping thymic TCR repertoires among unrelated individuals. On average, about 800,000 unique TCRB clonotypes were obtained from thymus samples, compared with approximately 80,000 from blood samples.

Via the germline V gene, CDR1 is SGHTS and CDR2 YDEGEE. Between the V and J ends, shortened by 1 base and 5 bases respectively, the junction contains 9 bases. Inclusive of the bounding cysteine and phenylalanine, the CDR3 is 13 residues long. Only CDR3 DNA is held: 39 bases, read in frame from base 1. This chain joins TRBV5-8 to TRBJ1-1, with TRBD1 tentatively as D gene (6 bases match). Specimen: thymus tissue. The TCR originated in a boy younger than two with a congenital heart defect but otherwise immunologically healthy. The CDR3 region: CASSLSQGTEAFF. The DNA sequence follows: TGTGCCAGCAGCTTGTCACAGGGTACTGAAGCTTTCTTT.